This TCR beta chain derives from a study of T cells in localized non-small cell lung cancer. Study-level results: Patients showing higher blood T cell density tended to see longer overall survival. Multi-region tumor sequencing was not done, so intratumor heterogeneity could not be excluded. Adjacent lung held a median around 58 of the top 100 tumor clones. Uninvolved adjacent lung had more T cell clonality than any other tissue, topping tumor.

Repertoires were generated with immunoSEQ multiplex PCR, while TCRdb's copy carries only in-frame clones and drops some. The data show some 30,000 clones, about nine tenths seen once. This clone was observed a handful of times. Its antigen is still unknown. The sequence came from a man aged 40-75 years with stage III lung adenocarcinoma. The sample here was peripheral blood mononuclear cells, taken before any cancer treatment.

CDR3 residues: CASSPRDFPLSPLHF. In DNA, the CDR3 is TGTGCCAGCAGCCCACGGGACTTCCCCCTCTCACCCCTCCACTTT. The chain is built from TRBV14 and TRBJ1-6, with D tentatively TRBD1 (5 bases). V was clipped by 4 bases and J by 10 bases, with 17 bases between them. The germline V gene encodes CDR1 SGHDN and CDR2 FVKESK. The CDR3 is made up of 15 amino acids.